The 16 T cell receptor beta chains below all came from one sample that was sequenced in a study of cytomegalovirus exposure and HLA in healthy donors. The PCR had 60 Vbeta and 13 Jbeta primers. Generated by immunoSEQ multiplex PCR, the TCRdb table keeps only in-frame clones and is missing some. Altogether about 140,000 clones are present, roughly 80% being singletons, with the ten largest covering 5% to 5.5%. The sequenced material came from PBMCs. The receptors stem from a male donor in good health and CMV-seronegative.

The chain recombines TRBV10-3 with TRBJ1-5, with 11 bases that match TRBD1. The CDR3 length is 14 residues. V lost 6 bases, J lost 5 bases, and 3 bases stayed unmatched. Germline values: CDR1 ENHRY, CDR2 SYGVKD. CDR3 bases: TGTGCCATCAGGGGACAGGGGGAGGATCAGCCCCAGCATTTT. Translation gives CAIRGQGEDQPQHF.

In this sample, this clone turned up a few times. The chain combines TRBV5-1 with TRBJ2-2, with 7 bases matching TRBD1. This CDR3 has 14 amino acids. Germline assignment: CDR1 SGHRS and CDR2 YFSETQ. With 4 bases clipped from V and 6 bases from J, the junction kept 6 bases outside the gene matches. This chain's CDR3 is CASSPDRDPGELFF. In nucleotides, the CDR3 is TGCGCCAGCAGCCCCGACAGGGACCCCGGGGAGCTGTTTTTT.

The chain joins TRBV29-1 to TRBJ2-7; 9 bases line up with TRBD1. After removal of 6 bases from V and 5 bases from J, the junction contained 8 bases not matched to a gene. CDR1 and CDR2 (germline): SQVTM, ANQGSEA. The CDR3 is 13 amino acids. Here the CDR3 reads CSVGRGQGNEQYF. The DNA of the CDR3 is TGCAGCGTGGGACGAGGACAGGGGAACGAGCAGTACTTC.

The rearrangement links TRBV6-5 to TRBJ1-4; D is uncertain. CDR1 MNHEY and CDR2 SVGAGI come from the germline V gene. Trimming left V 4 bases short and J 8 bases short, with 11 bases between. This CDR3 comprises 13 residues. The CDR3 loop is CASSWVSREKLFF. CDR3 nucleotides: TGTGCCAGCAGTTGGGTCTCGAGGGAAAAACTGTTTTTT.

The DNA of the CDR3 is TGTGCCAGCAGTCCCAGGGGCGGGGGGGCGCGTGAGCAGTTCTTC. Translating gives CASSPRGGGAREQFF. The gene calls are TRBV28 and TRBJ2-1, with 9 bases fitting TRBD2. The CDR3 runs 15 residues. V was clipped by 5 bases and J by 9 bases; unmatched bases: 11. Looked up from germline, CDR1 is MDHEN and CDR2 is SYDVKM. Full variable domain (missing parts from reference TRBV28 and TRBJ2-1): DVKVTQSSRYLVKRTGEKVFLECVQDMDHENMFWYRQDPGLGLRLIYFSYDVKMKEKGDIPEGYSVSREKKERFSLILESASTNQTSMYLCASSPRGGGAREQFFGPGTRLTVL.

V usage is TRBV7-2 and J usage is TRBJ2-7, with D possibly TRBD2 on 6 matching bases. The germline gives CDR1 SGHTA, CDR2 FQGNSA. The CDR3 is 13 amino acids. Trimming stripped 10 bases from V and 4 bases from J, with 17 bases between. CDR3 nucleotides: TGTGCCAACCCAAACAGTAGCGGATACGAGCAGTACTTC. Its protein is CANPNSSGYEQYF.

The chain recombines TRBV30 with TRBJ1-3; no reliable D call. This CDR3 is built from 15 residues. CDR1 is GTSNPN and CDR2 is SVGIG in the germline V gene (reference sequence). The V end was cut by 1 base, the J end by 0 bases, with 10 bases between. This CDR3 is CAWSGTFSSGNTIYF. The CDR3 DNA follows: TGTGCCTGGAGTGGGACTTTCAGCTCTGGAAACACCATATATTTT.

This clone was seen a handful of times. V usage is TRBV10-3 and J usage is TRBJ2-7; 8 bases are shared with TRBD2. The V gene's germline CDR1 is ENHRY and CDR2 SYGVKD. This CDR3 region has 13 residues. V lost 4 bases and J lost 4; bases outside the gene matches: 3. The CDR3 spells CAISGSGGYEQYF. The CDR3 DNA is TGTGCCATCAGTGGGTCGGGGGGGTACGAGCAGTACTTC.

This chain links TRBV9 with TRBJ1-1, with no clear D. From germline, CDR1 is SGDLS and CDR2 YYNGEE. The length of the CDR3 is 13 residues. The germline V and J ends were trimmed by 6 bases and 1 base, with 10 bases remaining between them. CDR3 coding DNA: TGTGCCAGCATCCCACGGGGGAACACTGAAGCTTTCTTT. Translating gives CASIPRGNTEAFF.

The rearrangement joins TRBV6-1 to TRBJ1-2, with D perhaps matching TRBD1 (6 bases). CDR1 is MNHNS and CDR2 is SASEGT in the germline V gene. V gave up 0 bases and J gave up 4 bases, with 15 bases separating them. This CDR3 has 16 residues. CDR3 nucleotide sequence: TGTGCCAGCAGTGAAGCGTACAGGGCTCTCGTCTATGGCTACACCTTC. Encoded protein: CASSEAYRALVYGYTF.

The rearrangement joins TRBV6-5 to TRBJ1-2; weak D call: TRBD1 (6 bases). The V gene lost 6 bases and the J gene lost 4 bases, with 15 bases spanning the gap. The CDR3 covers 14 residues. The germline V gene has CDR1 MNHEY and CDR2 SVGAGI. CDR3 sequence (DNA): TGTGCCAGCAGAGCCCAACAGGGACCCTATGGCTACACCTTC. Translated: CASRAQQGPYGYTF.

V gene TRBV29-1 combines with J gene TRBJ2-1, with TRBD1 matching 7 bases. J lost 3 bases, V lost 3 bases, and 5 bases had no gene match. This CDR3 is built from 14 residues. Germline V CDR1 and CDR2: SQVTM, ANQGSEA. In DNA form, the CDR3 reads TGCAGCGTTGAGGGACAGATATACTACAATGAGCAGTTCTTC. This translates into CSVEGQIYYNEQFF.

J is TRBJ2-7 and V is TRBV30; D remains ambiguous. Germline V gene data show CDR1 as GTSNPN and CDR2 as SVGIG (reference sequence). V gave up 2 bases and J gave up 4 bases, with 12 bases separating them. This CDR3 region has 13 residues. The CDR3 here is CAWSKVRLYEQYF. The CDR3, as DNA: TGTGCCTGGAGTAAAGTCAGACTGTACGAGCAGTACTTC. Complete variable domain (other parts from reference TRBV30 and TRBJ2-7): SQTIHQWPATLVQPVGSPLSLECTVEGTSNPNLYWYRQAAGRGLQLLFYSVGIGQISSEVPQNLSASRPQDRQFILSSKKLLLSDSGFYLCAWSKVRLYEQYFGPGTRLTVT.

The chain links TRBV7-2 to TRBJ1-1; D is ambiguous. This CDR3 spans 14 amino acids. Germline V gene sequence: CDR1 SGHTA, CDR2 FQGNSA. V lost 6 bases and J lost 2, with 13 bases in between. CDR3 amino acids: CASRQDSGNTEAFF. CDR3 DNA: TGTGCCAGCAGGCAGGACTCCGGTAACACTGAAGCTTTCTTT.

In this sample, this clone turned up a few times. The CDR3: CASSHRVGGQGSPTEAFF. CDR3 nucleotide sequence: TGCGCCAGCAGCCACCGTGTCGGAGGGCAGGGAAGCCCCACTGAAGCTTTCTTT. The chain couples TRBV4-1 to TRBJ1-1; a possible D gene is TRBD1 (5 bases). CDR3 length: 18 residues. The germline V and J ends were trimmed by 3 bases and 4 bases, with 24 bases remaining between them. Per germline, CDR1 MGHRA and CDR2 YSYEKL.

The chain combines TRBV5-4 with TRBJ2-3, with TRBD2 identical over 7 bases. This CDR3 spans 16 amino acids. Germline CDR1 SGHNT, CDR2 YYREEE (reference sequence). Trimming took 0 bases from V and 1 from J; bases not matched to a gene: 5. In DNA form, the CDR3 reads TGTGCCAGCAGCTTGGGAGCGGGGACCGGCACAGATACGCAGTATTTT. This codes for CASSLGAGTGTDTQYF.